This record looks at one TCR beta chain sequence and its context. Unmatched junction bases numbered 7, after V lost 5 bases and J lost 0 bases. The CDR3 is 18 amino acids. The sample comes from a study of blood T cell repertoires in COVID-19. Study-wide background: Both acute and convalescent COVID-19 samples were obtained from the United States, Italy and Spain.

Per the authors' pipeline: Researchers report that nucleated cell counts were estimated from reference gene primer amplification. The method was immunoSEQ multiplex PCR; TCRdb's version includes in-frame clones alone and lacks a portion of them. The V and J calls and clone size are taken from that table; D and trimming were inferred from the DNA. The data contain about 310,000 clones, 89% of them singletons. This chain uses TRBV5-3 with TRBJ2-4; 14 positions match TRBD2. TRBV5-3 is designated an ORF whose function remains uncertain. Sequencing used PBMCs or T cells enriched from blood (not recorded which). The receptor was derived from a woman between 40 and 55 years old who had recovered from COVID-19. The CDR3 sequence is CARRPGLAGVLAKNIQYF. DNA for the CDR3: TGTGCCAGAAGACCGGGACTAGCGGGGGTGCTAGCCAAAAACATTCAGTACTTC.